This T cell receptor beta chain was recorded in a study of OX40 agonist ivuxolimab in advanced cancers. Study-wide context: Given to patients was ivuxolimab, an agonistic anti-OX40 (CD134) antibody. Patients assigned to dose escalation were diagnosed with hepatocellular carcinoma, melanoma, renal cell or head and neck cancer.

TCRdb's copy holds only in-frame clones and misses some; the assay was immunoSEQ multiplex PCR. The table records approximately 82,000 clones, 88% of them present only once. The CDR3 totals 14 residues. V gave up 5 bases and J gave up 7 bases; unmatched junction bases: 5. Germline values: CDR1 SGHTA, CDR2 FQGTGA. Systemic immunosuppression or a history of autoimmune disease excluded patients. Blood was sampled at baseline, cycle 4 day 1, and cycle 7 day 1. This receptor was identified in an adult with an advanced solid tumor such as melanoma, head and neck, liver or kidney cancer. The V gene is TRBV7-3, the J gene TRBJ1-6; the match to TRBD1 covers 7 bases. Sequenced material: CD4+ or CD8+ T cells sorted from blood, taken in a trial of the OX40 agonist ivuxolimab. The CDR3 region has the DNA TGTGCCAGCAGCACGACAGGGTTAAATTCACCCCTCCACTTT. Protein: CASSTTGLNSPLHF.